Sequencing of this T cell receptor (beta chain) was carried out in a study of early T cells in non-severe SARS-CoV-2 infection. Study background: Unpaired chains resulted from sequencing bulk RNA of unsorted whole blood. Study-wide points: Database matching using VDJdb favored anti-spike CD8 responses, with private and CD4 specificities left missing.

From germline, CDR1 is MDHEN and CDR2 SYDVKM. This CDR3 has 14 amino acids. V lost 4 bases and J lost 4, with 13 bases in between. Individual cDNA molecules carried attached unique molecular identifiers. TCRdb used MiXCR to reprocess the 5' RACE reads, holding one entry per CDR3 protein. The profile shows tens of thousands of distinct CDR3 sequences, around 5% of them singletons. This clonotype was seen a few times. Its specificity is unknown. The genes are TRBV28 and TRBJ1-1; the D gene is possibly TRBD1 (5 bases). The receptor was isolated from an adult who was a healthcare worker with PCR-confirmed SARS-CoV-2 infection or an uninfected control (not recorded which). Sequencing was done on a sample of whole blood. CDR3 DNA sequence: TGTGCCAGCAGTTCCATCAGGGCCCGCACTGAAGCTTTCTTT. Translation gives CASSSIRARTEAFF.